The rows below give T cell receptor beta chains drawn from one sample of a study of PD-1 blockade in mismatch repair-deficient tumors. Data came from immunoSEQ multiplex PCR; TCRdb stores just in-frame clones and leaves some out. This table has 80,000 to 130,000 clones, about four fifths appearing once. Sample: peripheral blood, taken about 36 weeks after starting pembrolizumab. The receptors were gathered from an adult with mismatch repair-deficient cancer. Each CDR3 is given with its conserved first and last residue. D genes are given only for firm matches. Size tells how often a clone was seen (once, few, many) or the class of an expanded clone, and some rows leave it out.

d_call,clone_size,v_call,j_call,cdr3_aa,cdr3_nt
-,-,TRBV18,TRBJ2-7,CASSPQSRTEQYF,TGTGCCAGCTCACCACAATCCAGGACAGAGCAGTACTTC
-,-,TRBV11-2,TRBJ2-5,CASSSEGEETQYF,TGTGCCAGCAGCTCCGAAGGGGAAGAGACCCAGTACTTC
TRBD1,-,TRBV7-7,TRBJ2-7,CASSPGGQGAGEQYF,TGTGCTAGCAGTCCCGGGGGACAGGGGGCAGGCGAGCAGTACTTC
-,-,TRBV19,TRBJ1-1,CASRDLNTEAFF,TGTGCCAGCCGGGACCTTAACACTGAAGCTTTCTTT
TRBD2,-,TRBV5-1,TRBJ2-7,CASRSGLAYSYEQYF,TGCGCCAGCAGGTCGGGACTAGCGTACTCCTACGAGCAGTACTTC
TRBD1,few,TRBV10-3,TRBJ2-3,CAISEKDRVDTQYF,TGTGCCATCAGTGAAAAGGACAGGGTAGATACGCAGTATTTT
-,once,TRBV28,TRBJ2-7,CASSLGGGGASYEQYF,TGTGCCAGCAGTTTGGGTGGTGGGGGGGCTTCCTACGAGCAGTACTTC
-,-,TRBV10-3,TRBJ2-7,CAIRGGGSYEQYF,TGTGCCATTCGAGGGGGGGGCTCCTACGAGCAGTACTTC
TRBD2,-,TRBV12-5,TRBJ2-1,CASGLTSGSINEQFF,TGTGCTAGTGGTCTCACGAGCGGGAGTATCAATGAGCAGTTCTTC
-,-,TRBV10-2,TRBJ2-1,CASSDRGSYNEQFF,TGCGCCAGCAGTGATCGCGGCTCCTACAATGAGCAGTTCTTC